The sequence of this T cell receptor (beta chain) was determined in a study of T cell responses to AZD1222 COVID-19 vaccine. Profiling relied on immunoSEQ multiplex PCR, and the TCRdb table lists in-frame clones only, not all of them. The sample consists of about 120,000 clones, 75% to 90% of them appearing once. Germline lookup yields CDR1 MNHEY and CDR2 SVGAGI. V shed 8 bases and J shed 0 bases, with 11 bases lying between them. The CDR3 totals 13 residues. This chain uses TRBV6-5 with TRBJ2-7; D is possibly TRBD1 (6 bases). This material consisted of peripheral blood, taken on day 0 of AZD1222 vaccination. The TCR was taken from an adult in good health. The CDR3 DNA follows: TGTGCCAGCTTAGACAGGAGCTCCTACGAGCAGTACTTC. Amino acid sequence: CASLDRSSYEQYF.